The rows below give T cell receptor beta chains drawn from one sample of a study of blood T cell repertoires in COVID-19. The method was immunoSEQ multiplex PCR; TCRdb's version includes in-frame clones alone and lacks a portion of them. The sample has 90,000 to 130,000 clones, 70% to 90% seen once; the top ten hold roughly 5%. Sequenced sample: peripheral blood. The receptor set was obtained from a human donor in a cohort sampled during active COVID-19. Both conserved end residues are part of each CDR3. The order of the fields is J gene, clone size, D gene, V gene, CDR3 protein, CDR3 DNA. D genes are given only for firm matches. Size is stated for part of the rows, as once, few or many counts, or as a class when the clone is expanded.

j_call: TRBJ1-2; clone_size: -; d_call: TRBD1; v_call: TRBV27; cdr3_aa: CASSPMDRARYGYTF; cdr3_nt: TGTGCCAGCAGTCCGATGGACAGGGCGAGGTATGGCTACACCTTC
j_call: TRBJ1-1; clone_size: -; d_call: TRBD1; v_call: TRBV6-1; cdr3_aa: CASSEIQGAVATEAFF; cdr3_nt: TGTGCCAGCAGTGAAATTCAGGGGGCCGTAGCGACTGAAGCTTTCTTT
j_call: TRBJ1-3; clone_size: once; d_call: -; v_call: TRBV5-5; cdr3_aa: CASSPSQGSGNTIYF; cdr3_nt: TGTGCCAGCAGCCCCTCCCAGGGATCCGGAAACACCATATATTTT
j_call: TRBJ1-5; clone_size: -; d_call: -; v_call: TRBV28; cdr3_aa: CASSLGQTPRRNQPQHF; cdr3_nt: TGTGCCAGCAGTTTAGGACAAACACCAAGGCGCAATCAGCCCCAGCATTTT
j_call: TRBJ2-6; clone_size: -; d_call: -; v_call: TRBV19; cdr3_aa: CASSISRVANVLTF; cdr3_nt: TGTGCCAGTAGTATATCACGGGTGGCCAACGTCCTGACTTTC
j_call: TRBJ1-6; clone_size: -; d_call: -; v_call: TRBV7-2; cdr3_aa: CASSTTSLASTGNSPLHF; cdr3_nt: TGTGCCAGCAGCACTACGTCCCTCGCCTCAACTGGAAATTCACCCCTCCACTTT
j_call: TRBJ2-7; clone_size: -; d_call: TRBD1; v_call: TRBV6-2/TRBV6-3; cdr3_aa: CASSYSQTGGFPRTYEQYF; cdr3_nt: TGTGCCAGCAGTTACTCCCAGACAGGGGGATTCCCCAGGACCTACGAGCAGTACTTC
j_call: TRBJ1-4; clone_size: -; d_call: TRBD1; v_call: TRBV27; cdr3_aa: CASSKQGAANEKLFF; cdr3_nt: TGTGCCAGCAGTAAACAGGGGGCTGCTAATGAAAAACTGTTTTTT
j_call: TRBJ1-3; clone_size: -; d_call: TRBD1; v_call: TRBV6-2/TRBV6-3; cdr3_aa: CASSYPKDRGQSGNTIYF; cdr3_nt: TGTGCCAGCAGTTACCCGAAGGACAGGGGGCAATCTGGAAACACCATATATTTT
j_call: TRBJ1-2; clone_size: -; d_call: TRBD1; v_call: TRBV27; cdr3_aa: CASSLGTGGYGYTF; cdr3_nt: TGTGCCAGCAGTTTAGGAACAGGGGGCTATGGCTACACCTTC
j_call: TRBJ1-5; clone_size: -; d_call: TRBD1; v_call: TRBV4-3; cdr3_aa: CASSQLTGENQPQHF; cdr3_nt: TGCGCCAGCAGCCAACTAACAGGGGAAAATCAGCCCCAGCATTTT
j_call: TRBJ2-1; clone_size: -; d_call: TRBD1; v_call: TRBV2; cdr3_aa: CASLPDRGYNEQFF; cdr3_nt: TGTGCCAGCCTTCCGGACAGGGGCTACAATGAGCAGTTCTTC
j_call: TRBJ1-1; clone_size: -; d_call: -; v_call: TRBV9; cdr3_aa: CASSTEVGAAAFF; cdr3_nt: TGTGCCAGCAGCACCGAGGTGGGGGCGGCAGCTTTCTTT
j_call: TRBJ2-1; clone_size: -; d_call: TRBD2; v_call: TRBV7-2; cdr3_aa: CASSLDGTSYNEQFF; cdr3_nt: TGTGCCAGCAGCTTAGATGGGACTAGCTACAATGAGCAGTTCTTC
j_call: TRBJ2-3; clone_size: once; d_call: -; v_call: TRBV9; cdr3_aa: CASSVVSSGTDTQYF; cdr3_nt: TGTGCCAGCAGCGTAGTTAGTAGCGGCACAGATACGCAGTATTTT
j_call: TRBJ2-2; clone_size: -; d_call: TRBD2; v_call: TRBV9; cdr3_aa: CASSPRGDPNTGELFF; cdr3_nt: TGTGCCAGCAGCCCGCGGGGGGATCCGAACACCGGGGAGCTGTTTTTT
j_call: TRBJ1-2; clone_size: -; d_call: TRBD1; v_call: TRBV10-3; cdr3_aa: CAISESDRGLGYTF; cdr3_nt: TGTGCCATCAGTGAGTCAGACAGGGGGCTCGGCTACACCTTC
j_call: TRBJ2-7; clone_size: -; d_call: TRBD2; v_call: TRBV10-1; cdr3_aa: CASSDTRLAGYYEQYF; cdr3_nt: TGCGCCAGCAGTGATACCAGACTAGCGGGTTATTACGAGCAGTACTTC
j_call: TRBJ2-3; clone_size: few; d_call: TRBD2; v_call: TRBV5-4; cdr3_aa: CASSPGRLSDTQYF; cdr3_nt: TGTGCCAGCAGCCCCGGGAGGCTCTCAGATACGCAGTATTTT
j_call: TRBJ2-7; clone_size: -; d_call: TRBD2; v_call: TRBV6-5; cdr3_aa: CASRRSGSLRYEQYF; cdr3_nt: TGTGCCAGCAGGCGTAGCGGGAGTCTTAGGTACGAGCAGTACTTC
j_call: TRBJ2-3; clone_size: -; d_call: TRBD2; v_call: TRBV6-4; cdr3_aa: CASSRLAETSTDTQYF; cdr3_nt: TGTGCCAGCAGCAGACTAGCGGAAACTAGCACAGATACGCAGTATTTT
j_call: TRBJ1-3; clone_size: few; d_call: -; v_call: TRBV5-8; cdr3_aa: CASSLPGISGNTIYF; cdr3_nt: TGTGCCAGCAGCTTACCGGGGATCTCTGGAAACACCATATATTTT
j_call: TRBJ2-5; clone_size: -; d_call: TRBD2; v_call: TRBV5-6; cdr3_aa: CASSPMAGGQKETQYF; cdr3_nt: TGTGCCAGCAGCCCGATGGCGGGAGGGCAGAAAGAGACCCAGTACTTC
j_call: TRBJ1-1; clone_size: few; d_call: -; v_call: TRBV12-3/TRBV12-4; cdr3_aa: CASSSQGITEAFF; cdr3_nt: TGTGCCAGCAGTTCCCAGGGGATCACTGAAGCTTTCTTT
j_call: TRBJ2-2; clone_size: -; d_call: -; v_call: TRBV4-3; cdr3_aa: CASSQGSANTGELFF; cdr3_nt: TGCGCCAGCAGCCAAGGCAGCGCGAACACCGGGGAGCTGTTTTTT
j_call: TRBJ2-3; clone_size: -; d_call: -; v_call: TRBV20-1; cdr3_aa: CSARLTDTQYF; cdr3_nt: TGCAGTGCTAGACTCACAGATACGCAGTATTTT
j_call: TRBJ2-3; clone_size: -; d_call: TRBD2; v_call: TRBV3-1/TRBV3-2; cdr3_aa: CASSPTSGRSDTQYF; cdr3_nt: TGTGCCAGCAGCCCGACTAGCGGGAGATCAGATACGCAGTATTTT
j_call: TRBJ1-1; clone_size: -; d_call: TRBD1; v_call: TRBV29-1; cdr3_aa: CSVVTGSMNTEAFF; cdr3_nt: TGCAGCGTAGTGACAGGGTCCATGAACACTGAAGCTTTCTTT
j_call: TRBJ1-6; clone_size: -; d_call: TRBD1; v_call: TRBV7-3; cdr3_aa: CASSEQGGSPLHF; cdr3_nt: TGTGCCAGCAGCGAACAGGGGGGTTCACCCCTCCACTTT
j_call: TRBJ1-1; clone_size: -; d_call: -; v_call: TRBV6-5; cdr3_aa: CATKRGMNVNTEAFF; cdr3_nt: TGTGCCACCAAAAGGGGAATGAACGTAAACACTGAAGCTTTCTTT
j_call: TRBJ2-7; clone_size: -; d_call: -; v_call: TRBV7-2; cdr3_aa: CASSLGTRGKPSEQYF; cdr3_nt: TGTGCCAGCAGCTTAGGGACACGGGGGAAACCCTCGGAGCAGTACTTC
j_call: TRBJ2-2; clone_size: -; d_call: TRBD1; v_call: TRBV10-3; cdr3_aa: CAIRQGQGTGELFF; cdr3_nt: TGTGCCATCAGGCAGGGACAGGGGACCGGGGAGCTGTTTTTT
j_call: TRBJ1-1; clone_size: -; d_call: -; v_call: TRBV9; cdr3_aa: CASSVAGMNTEAFF; cdr3_nt: TGTGCCAGCAGCGTGGCGGGAATGAACACTGAAGCTTTCTTT
j_call: TRBJ2-3; clone_size: -; d_call: -; v_call: TRBV7-3; cdr3_aa: CASSFRGGVIADTQYF; cdr3_nt: TGTGCCAGCAGCTTTAGAGGCGGGGTCATAGCAGATACGCAGTATTTT
j_call: TRBJ1-2; clone_size: -; d_call: TRBD1; v_call: TRBV15; cdr3_aa: CATSHRDSFLVGYTF; cdr3_nt: TGTGCCACCAGCCACCGGGACAGCTTTCTTGTGGGCTACACCTTC
j_call: TRBJ2-4; clone_size: -; d_call: -; v_call: TRBV24-1; cdr3_aa: CATSSQGNIQYF; cdr3_nt: TGTGCCACCAGTAGCCAGGGAAACATTCAGTACTTC
j_call: TRBJ2-7; clone_size: once; d_call: TRBD2; v_call: TRBV28; cdr3_aa: CATERDPPYEQYF; cdr3_nt: TGTGCCACCGAGCGGGACCCTCCCTACGAGCAGTACTTC
j_call: TRBJ2-5; clone_size: -; d_call: -; v_call: TRBV24-1; cdr3_aa: CATSDFVQGGETQYF; cdr3_nt: TGTGCCACCAGTGATTTTGTCCAGGGTGGGGAGACCCAGTACTTC
j_call: TRBJ2-2; clone_size: -; d_call: -; v_call: TRBV6-4; cdr3_aa: CASSLTGNTGELFF; cdr3_nt: TGTGCCAGCAGCTTAACGGGGAACACCGGGGAGCTGTTTTTT
j_call: TRBJ1-2; clone_size: -; d_call: -; v_call: TRBV6-1; cdr3_aa: CASSDGRKYGYTF; cdr3_nt: TGTGCCAGCAGTGATGGCAGGAAGTATGGCTACACCTTC
j_call: TRBJ1-3; clone_size: few; d_call: -; v_call: TRBV6-5; cdr3_aa: CASRRQASSGNTIYF; cdr3_nt: TGTGCCAGCAGGAGACAGGCAAGCTCTGGAAACACCATATATTTT
j_call: TRBJ1-1; clone_size: -; d_call: -; v_call: TRBV28; cdr3_aa: CASSLSGNTEAFF; cdr3_nt: TGTGCCAGCAGTTTATCAGGGAACACTGAAGCTTTCTTT